Below are 19 T cell receptor beta chains sequenced from a single sample in a study of identifying expanded T cells in peripheral blood. Here immunoSEQ multiplex PCR was the method, and the copy in TCRdb shows in-frame clones only, minus some. Of just over 90,000 clones listed, roughly 90% are singletons. The sequencing input was blood. These receptors all come from a person aged 18-70 years in good health.

This sequence joins TRBV10-2 and TRBJ1-1; the D is unclear. The V end was cut by 5 bases, the J end by 5 bases, with 9 bases between. Germline-derived CDR1 and CDR2 are WSHSY and SAAADI. The CDR3 consists of 12 residues. CDR3 protein: CASSPGVTEAFF. CDR3 DNA sequence: TGCGCCAGCAGTCCCGGTGTGACTGAAGCTTTCTTT.

The V gene is TRBV18, the J gene TRBJ2-1; D possibly uses TRBD1 or TRBD2 (7 bases each). The CDR3 is 13 amino acids. Germline V CDR1 and CDR2: KGHSH, LQKENI. Deletions cut 6 bases from V and 8 bases from J, with 14 bases between. CDR3: CASSPGGGYEQFF. The CDR3 DNA reads TGTGCCAGCTCCCCAGGGGGGGGATATGAGCAGTTCTTC.

This clone was recorded once. This chain connects TRBV6-1 to TRBJ1-4; D is uncertain. Germline-derived CDR1 and CDR2 are MNHNS and SASEGT. V gave up 0 bases and J gave up 8 bases, with 10 bases separating them. The CDR3 has 14 residues. The CDR3 is CASSEAGPGEKLFF. CDR3 nucleotide sequence: TGTGCCAGCAGTGAAGCAGGACCCGGGGAAAAACTGTTTTTT.

This clone is medium-sized. V gene TRBV6-4 combines with J gene TRBJ2-3; 7 nucleotides align to TRBD1. From germline, CDR1 is MRHNA and CDR2 SNTAGT. Trimming took 3 bases from V and 1 from J; bases not matched to a gene: 1. The CDR3 consists of 14 residues. CDR3 sequence: CASSEGQGTDTQYF. The CDR3 nucleotides read TGTGCCAGCAGTGAAGGACAGGGCACAGATACGCAGTATTTT.

The J gene is TRBJ2-1, the V gene TRBV9; a possible D gene is TRBD2 (6 bases). The germline gives CDR1 SGDLS, CDR2 YYNGEE. Trimming stripped 0 bases from V and 8 bases from J, with 12 bases between. There are 14 residues in the CDR3. The CDR3 nucleotides are TGTGCCAGCAGCGTAGAAGGACTAACATATGAGCAGTTCTTC. It encodes CASSVEGLTYEQFF.

The V and J genes are TRBV30 and TRBJ1-4; 7 positions agree with TRBD1. Germline V lookup: CDR1 GTSNPN, CDR2 SVGIG (reference sequence). The CDR3 contains 14 residues. The J segment lost 5 bases and the V segment lost 0 bases, leaving 3 bases of the junction unmatched. The CDR3 sequence: CAWSVMTGNEKLFF. The CDR3 nucleotides read TGTGCCTGGAGTGTAATGACAGGGAATGAAAAACTGTTTTTT.

This sequence joins TRBV4-2 and TRBJ2-5; D gene ambiguous. This CDR3 has 15 amino acids. Germline V gene sequence: CDR1 LGHNA, CDR2 YNFKEQ. Trimming took off 0 bases at V and 0 bases at J, with 8 bases between the two ends. CDR3 protein: CASSQDSDHQETQYF. CDR3 nucleotides: TGTGCCAGCAGCCAAGACAGTGACCACCAAGAGACCCAGTACTTC.

The rearrangement joins TRBV6-4 to TRBJ1-2; TRBD1 matches at 10 bases. The CDR3 loop spans 15 amino acids. Trimming removed 6 bases from V and 6 bases from J; junction bases left unmatched: 10. Germline CDR1 is MRHNA and CDR2 is SNTAGT. In DNA form, the CDR3 reads TGTGCCAGCAGCGCCGGGACAGGGGAAAGTCATGGCTACACCTTC. Translated, it gives CASSAGTGESHGYTF.

This chain joins TRBV10-1 and TRBJ2-3, with 7 bases that match TRBD2. V gave up 0 bases and J gave up 4 bases; unmatched junction bases: 7. CDR3 length: 16 amino acids. Germline CDR1 is WNHNN and CDR2 is SYGVQD (reference sequence). The chain's CDR3 is CASSESSAGEADTQYF. DNA of the CDR3: TGCGCCAGCAGTGAGTCCAGTGCGGGAGAAGCAGATACGCAGTATTTT.

The chain joins TRBV7-7 to TRBJ2-1; 7 bases match TRBD1. This CDR3 has 14 residues. V lost 1 base to trimming and J lost 6 bases; unmatched junction nucleotides: 3. Per the germline V gene, CDR1 is SSHAT and CDR2 is FNYEAQ (reference sequence). The CDR3 here is CASSLVAGGNEQFF. The CDR3 nucleotides are TGTGCCAGCAGCTTAGTGGCAGGGGGCAATGAGCAGTTCTTC.

The chain has TRBV27 and TRBJ2-1; a weak D match, TRBD2 (5 bases). The V end lost 6 bases, the J end lost 7 bases, and 13 bases lay between the germline ends. Per germline, CDR1 MNHEY and CDR2 SMNVEV (reference sequence). The CDR3 is 13 residues long. Here the CDR3 DNA reads TGTGCCAGCAGCACTGATCTAGCTAATGAGCAGTTCTTC. Its protein is CASSTDLANEQFF.

J is TRBJ2-1 and V is TRBV7-2; TRBD1 aligns across 9 bases. The CDR3 totals 15 residues. Germline values: CDR1 SGHTA, CDR2 FQGNSA. The V and J ends lost 3 bases and 10 bases, in that order; junction bases with no gene match: 10. The CDR3 loop reads CASSFPGTGIGEQFF. The CDR3, as DNA: TGTGCCAGCAGCTTTCCCGGGACAGGGATTGGCGAGCAGTTCTTC.

The rearrangement links TRBV28 to TRBJ1-2, with 7 positions matching TRBD1. Germline V gene sequence: CDR1 MDHEN, CDR2 SYDVKM. The V and J ends lost 8 bases and 8 bases, in that order; junction bases with no gene match: 11. The CDR3 contains 13 residues. CDR3 sequence reads: CASRTGVVEGYTF. CDR3 DNA sequence: TGTGCCAGCCGGACAGGAGTCGTCGAGGGCTACACCTTC.

The CDR3 loop reads CASKAPNTEAFF. CDR3 in DNA: TGTGCCAGCAAGGCACCGAACACTGAAGCTTTCTTT. The chain combines TRBV6-6 with TRBJ1-1; D unresolved. The CDR3 is 12 residues long. Germline V CDR1 and CDR2: MNHNY, SVGAGI (reference sequence). Trimming left V 7 bases short and J 1 base short, with 7 bases between.

The chain is built from TRBV5-1 and TRBJ1-1, with TRBD1 identical over 9 bases. CDR1 and CDR2 from the germline V gene are SGHRS and YFSETQ. The CDR3 has 15 residues. Trimming removed 3 bases from V and 5 bases from J; junction bases left unmatched: 8. The CDR3 sequence: CASSSYYRGRTEAFF. Written as DNA, the CDR3 is TGCGCCAGCAGCTCCTACTACAGGGGGCGGACTGAAGCTTTCTTT.

The CDR3 DNA reads TGTGCCAGCAGATCCCTATGGCTAGCGGGGGTCTTCAGCTCCTACGAGCAGTACTTC. The encoded protein is CASRSLWLAGVFSSYEQYF. V and J are TRBV28 and TRBJ2-7, with TRBD2 identical over 10 bases. The V gene end was trimmed by 6 bases and the J gene end by 0 bases; junction bases not matched to a gene: 17. The CDR3 contains 19 residues. CDR1 is MDHEN, CDR2 SYDVKM, per germline.

The CDR3 DNA sequence: TGTGCCAGCAGTTACGCGGGATCTGGGGCCAACGTCCTGACTTTC. Translation gives CASSYAGSGANVLTF. The rearrangement uses TRBV6-5 and TRBJ2-6; D possibly corresponds to TRBD2 (6 bases). The CDR3 loop spans 15 amino acids. Trimming removed 2 bases at V and 1 base at J, with 6 bases between. The V gene's germline CDR1 is MNHEY and CDR2 SVGAGI.

The chain employs TRBV4-2 and TRBJ2-7; D not certain. The germline V and J ends were trimmed by 0 bases and 4 bases, with 10 bases remaining between them. The CDR3 consists of 14 residues. Germline V gene data show CDR1 as LGHNA and CDR2 as YNFKEQ. The CDR3 DNA reads TGTGCCAGCAGCCAAGAATACGATGATTACGAGCAGTACTTC. Translated: CASSQEYDDYEQYF.

The rearrangement uses TRBV10-3 and TRBJ2-6, with D perhaps matching TRBD2 (5 bases). The CDR3 sequence is 15 residues long. The germline V gene encodes CDR1 ENHRY and CDR2 SYGVKD. The V end was cut by 4 bases, the J end by 3 bases, with 10 bases between. CDR3 in amino acids: CAISVGADGANVLTF. CDR3 nucleotide sequence: TGTGCCATCAGTGTGGGAGCAGATGGGGCCAACGTCCTGACTTTC.